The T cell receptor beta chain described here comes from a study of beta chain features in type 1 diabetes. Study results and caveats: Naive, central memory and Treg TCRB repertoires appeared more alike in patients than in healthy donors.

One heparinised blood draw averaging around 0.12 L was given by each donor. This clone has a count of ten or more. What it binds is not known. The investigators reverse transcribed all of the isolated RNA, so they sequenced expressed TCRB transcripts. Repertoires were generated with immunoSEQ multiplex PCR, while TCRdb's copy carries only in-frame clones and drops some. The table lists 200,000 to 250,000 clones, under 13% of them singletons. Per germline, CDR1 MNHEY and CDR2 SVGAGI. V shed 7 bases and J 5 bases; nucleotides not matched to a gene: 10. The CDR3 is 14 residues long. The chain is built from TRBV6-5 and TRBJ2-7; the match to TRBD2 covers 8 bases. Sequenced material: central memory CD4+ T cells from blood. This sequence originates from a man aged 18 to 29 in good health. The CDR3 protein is CASKTSGSLHEQYF. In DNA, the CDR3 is TGTGCCAGCAAAACTAGCGGCAGCCTCCACGAGCAGTACTTC.